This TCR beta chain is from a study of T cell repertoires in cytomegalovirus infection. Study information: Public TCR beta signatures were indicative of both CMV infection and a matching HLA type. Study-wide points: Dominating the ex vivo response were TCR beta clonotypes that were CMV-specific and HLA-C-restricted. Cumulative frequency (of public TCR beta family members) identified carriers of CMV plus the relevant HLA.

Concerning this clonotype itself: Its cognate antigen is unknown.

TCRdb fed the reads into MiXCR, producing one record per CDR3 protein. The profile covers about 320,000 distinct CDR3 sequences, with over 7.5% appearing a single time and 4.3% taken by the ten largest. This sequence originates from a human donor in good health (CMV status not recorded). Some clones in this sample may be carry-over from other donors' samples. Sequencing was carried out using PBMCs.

The CDR3 loop is CSARDWAGSGRGDNEQFF. The CDR3 coding sequence is TGCAGTGCTAGAGATTGGGCTGGTAGCGGGAGGGGGGACAATGAGCAGTTCTTC. V usage is TRBV20-1 and J usage is TRBJ2-1, with 11 bases lining up with TRBD2. V shed 0 bases, J shed 5 bases, and the junction held 12 bases outside the gene matches. Germline loops: CDR1 DFQATT, CDR2 SNEGSKA (reference sequence). The CDR3 is made up of 18 amino acids.